This entry describes one T cell receptor (beta chain). Its target is unknown. Data came from immunoSEQ multiplex PCR; TCRdb stores just in-frame clones and leaves some out. The sample carries tens of thousands of clones, approximately 79% recorded once. This entry belongs to a study of radiotherapy plus CTLA-4 blockade in lung cancer. V was pared by 6 bases and J by 7 bases, with 10 bases of the junction left unmatched. CDR1 is SNHLY and CDR2 is FYNNEI in the germline V gene. The CDR3 covers 15 residues. Whole-study findings and limits: Among reported predictors of response, early blood T cell clone dynamics with interferon-beta performed best.

CTLA-4 blockade using ipilimumab, together with focal radiation, was received by patients with chemo-refractory metastatic non-small-cell lung cancer. The source was peripheral blood, collected from a patient treated with radiotherapy plus ipilimumab. This clonotype was obtained from a human donor with non-small cell lung cancer whose response to radiotherapy plus ipilimumab could not be evaluated. Some clones in this sample may be carry-over from other donors' samples. The chain has TRBV2 and TRBJ1-4, with 8 bases fitting TRBD1. This CDR3 reads CASRKDRGRGEKLFF. The CDR3 nucleotides read TGTGCCAGCAGGAAAGACAGGGGCCGGGGTGAAAAACTGTTTTTT.